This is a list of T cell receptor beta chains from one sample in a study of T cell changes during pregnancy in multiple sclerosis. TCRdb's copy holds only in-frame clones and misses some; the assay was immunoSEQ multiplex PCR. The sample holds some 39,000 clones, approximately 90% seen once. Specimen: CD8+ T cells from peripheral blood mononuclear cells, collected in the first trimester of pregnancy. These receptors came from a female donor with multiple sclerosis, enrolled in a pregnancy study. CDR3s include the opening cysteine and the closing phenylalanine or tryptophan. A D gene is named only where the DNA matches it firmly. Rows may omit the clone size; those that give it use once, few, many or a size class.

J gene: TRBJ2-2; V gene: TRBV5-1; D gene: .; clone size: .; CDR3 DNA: TGCGCCAGCGGCTTCAGGGGGGACACCGGGGAGCTGTTTTTT; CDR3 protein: CASGFRGDTGELFF
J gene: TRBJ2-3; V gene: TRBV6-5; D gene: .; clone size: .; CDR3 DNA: TGTGCCAGCAGTGACCTAGACGCTGCAAAGCAGTATTTT; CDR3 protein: CASSDLDAAKQYF
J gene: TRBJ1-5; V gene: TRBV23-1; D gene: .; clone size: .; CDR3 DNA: TGCGCCAGCAGTCAATCGGAGACAGACCAGCCCCAGCATTTT; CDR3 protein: CASSQSETDQPQHF
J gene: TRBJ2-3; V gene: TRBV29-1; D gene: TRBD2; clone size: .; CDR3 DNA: TGCAGCGTCCAACGGACTAGCGGAAGCACAGATACGCAGTATTTT; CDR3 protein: CSVQRTSGSTDTQYF
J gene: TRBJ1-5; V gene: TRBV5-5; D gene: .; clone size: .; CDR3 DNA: TGTGCCAGCAGCTTAGGGGATGGGGCCCAGCATTTT; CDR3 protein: CASSLGDGAQHF
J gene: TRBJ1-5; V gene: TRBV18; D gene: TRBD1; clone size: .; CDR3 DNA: TGTGCCAGCTCACCTTTAAACAGGGGAACGGGCAATCAGCCCCAGCATTTT; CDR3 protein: CASSPLNRGTGNQPQHF
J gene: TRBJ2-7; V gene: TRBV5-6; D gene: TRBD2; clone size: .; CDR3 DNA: TGTGCCAGCAGCTCCAAACCGGGACTAGTCTACGAGCAGTACTTC; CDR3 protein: CASSSKPGLVYEQYF
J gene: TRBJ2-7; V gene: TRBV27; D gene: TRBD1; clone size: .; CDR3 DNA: TGTGCCAGCAGTCTCCGACAGGGGGGGTTCCACGAGCAGTACTTC; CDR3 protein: CASSLRQGGFHEQYF
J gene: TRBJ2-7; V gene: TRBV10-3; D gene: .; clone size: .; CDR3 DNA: TGTGCCATCAGTGAGTCTCAGTCCAACCCGAACCTAGACTACGAGCAGTACTTC; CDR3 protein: CAISESQSNPNLDYEQYF
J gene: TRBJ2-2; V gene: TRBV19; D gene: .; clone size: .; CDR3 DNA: TGTGCCAGTAGTCCGCTACTCGGGGAGCTGTTTTTT; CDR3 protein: CASSPLLGELFF
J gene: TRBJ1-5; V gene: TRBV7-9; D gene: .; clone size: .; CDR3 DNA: TGTGCCAGCAGCTTACCGGGGAGCAATCAGCCCCAGCATTTT; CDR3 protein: CASSLPGSNQPQHF
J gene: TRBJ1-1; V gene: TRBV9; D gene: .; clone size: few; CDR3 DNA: TGTGCCAGCAGCGCCGGAGCGGTCGGCATGGACACTGAAGCTTTCTTT; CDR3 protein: CASSAGAVGMDTEAFF
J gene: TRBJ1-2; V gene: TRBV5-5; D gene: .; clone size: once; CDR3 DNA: TGTGCCAGCAGCTATGACGGGGGCTACACCTTC; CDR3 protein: CASSYDGGYTF
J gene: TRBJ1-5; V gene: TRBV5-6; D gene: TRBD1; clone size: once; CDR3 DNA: TGTGCCAGCAGACAGGGGGAAGGGCCCCAGCATTTT; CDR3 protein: CASRQGEGPQHF
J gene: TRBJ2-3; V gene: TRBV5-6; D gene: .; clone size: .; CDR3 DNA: TGTGCCAGCAGATGGGGAGCAGATACGCAGTATTTT; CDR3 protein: CASRWGADTQYF
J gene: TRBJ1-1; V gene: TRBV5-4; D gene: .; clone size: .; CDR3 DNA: TGTGCCAGCAGCTTAGGAGACACTGAAGCTTTCTTT; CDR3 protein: CASSLGDTEAFF
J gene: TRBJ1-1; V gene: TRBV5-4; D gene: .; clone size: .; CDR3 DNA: TGTGCCAGCAGTCCCGGTCCCGGAGGCTTGAACACTGAAGCTTTCTTT; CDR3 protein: CASSPGPGGLNTEAFF
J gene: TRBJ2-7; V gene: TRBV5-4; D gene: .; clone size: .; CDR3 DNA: TGTGCCAGCAGCTTGGGGCGGGCGTACGTCCCCTCAAGAGAGCAGTACTTC; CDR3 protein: CASSLGRAYVPSREQYF
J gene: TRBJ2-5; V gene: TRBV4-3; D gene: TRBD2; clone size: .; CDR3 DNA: TGCGCCAGCAGCCCGGGTGTTAGCGGGGGGCCCAAGGACGGGGAGACCCAGTACTTC; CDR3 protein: CASSPGVSGGPKDGETQYF
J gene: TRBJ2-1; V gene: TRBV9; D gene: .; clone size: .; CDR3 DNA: TGTGCCAGCAGCGGAGTCAACAATGAGCAGTTCTTC; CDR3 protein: CASSGVNNEQFF
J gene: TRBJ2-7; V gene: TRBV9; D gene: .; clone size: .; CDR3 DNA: TGTGCCAGCAGCTCCAATCCGGGACATTCCTACGAGCAGTACTTC; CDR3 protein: CASSSNPGHSYEQYF
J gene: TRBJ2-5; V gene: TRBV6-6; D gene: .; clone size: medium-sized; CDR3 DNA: TGTGCCAGCAGTTATCAGGGCAGCCAAGAGACCCAGTACTTC; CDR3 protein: CASSYQGSQETQYF
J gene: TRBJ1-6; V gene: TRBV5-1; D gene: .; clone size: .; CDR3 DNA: TGCGCCAGCAGCTTGGCGCGGGAGAGCTCCTATAATTCACCCCTCCACTTT; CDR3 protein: CASSLARESSYNSPLHF
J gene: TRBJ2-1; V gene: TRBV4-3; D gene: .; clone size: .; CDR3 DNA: TGCGCCAGCAGCCAAGATGTTCCGGGCTACAATGAGCAGTTCTTC; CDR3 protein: CASSQDVPGYNEQFF
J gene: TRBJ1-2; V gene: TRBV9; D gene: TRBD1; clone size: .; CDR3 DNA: TGTGCCAGCAGCCTCGGGACAGATCTCCCTGGCTACACCTTC; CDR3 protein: CASSLGTDLPGYTF
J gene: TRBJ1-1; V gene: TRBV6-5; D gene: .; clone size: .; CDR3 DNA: TGTGCCAGCAGTTACTCGAGGGTTGGGAACACTGAAGCTTTCTTT; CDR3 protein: CASSYSRVGNTEAFF
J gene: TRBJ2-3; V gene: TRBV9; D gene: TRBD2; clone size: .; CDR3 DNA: TGTGCCAGCAGCGGCGTCATTGCTAGCGGGGTCACAGATACGCAGTATTTT; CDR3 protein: CASSGVIASGVTDTQYF
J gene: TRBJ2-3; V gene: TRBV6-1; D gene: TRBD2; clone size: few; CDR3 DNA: TGTGCCAGCAGTGAAAGCGGGGGGGCGGATACGCAGTATTTT; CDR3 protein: CASSESGGADTQYF
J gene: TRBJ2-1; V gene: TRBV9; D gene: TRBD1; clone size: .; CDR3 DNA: TGTGCCAGCAGCGTAGATGGACAGGTACATGAGCAGTTCTTC; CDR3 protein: CASSVDGQVHEQFF
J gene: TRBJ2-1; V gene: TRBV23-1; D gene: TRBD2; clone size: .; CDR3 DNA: TGCGCCAGCGGCCTAGCGGAACCCTACAATGAGCAGTTCTTC; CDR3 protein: CASGLAEPYNEQFF